The T cell receptor beta chain described here comes from a study of blood T cell repertoires in COVID-19. Across the whole study: From T cells, B-cell-depleted T cells, or PBMCs came the material, which was cDNA or gDNA.

Germline V lookup: CDR1 SGHDN, CDR2 FVKESK. CDR3 size: 13 residues. The V end was cut by 2 bases, the J end by 0 bases, with 4 bases between. The sample holds a few counts of this clone. Under the authors' procedure: Estimated nucleated cell counts came from reference gene primer amplification. Clones were read by immunoSEQ multiplex PCR, and TCRdb kept only the in-frame ones, dropping some. From that table come the V and J calls and clone size; the DNA was used to work out D and trimming. Of 150,000 to 200,000 clones listed, 80% to 90% were seen once; the top ten hold around 1.5%. J is TRBJ1-1 and V is TRBV14; D remains unclear. This clonotype was obtained from a woman in her forties or fifties with acute or convalescent COVID-19. Sequencing was done on a sample of peripheral blood. CDR3 coding DNA: TGTGCCAGCAGCCAAACAATGAACACTGAAGCTTTCTTT. Protein sequence: CASSQTMNTEAFF.